Listed below are T cell receptor beta chains from one sample, sequenced in a study of blood T cells in healthy people across ages. In TCRdb, the 5' RACE reads were re-called with MiXCR into one record per CDR3 protein. In the table there are about 2 million distinct CDR3 sequences, around 48% of which are singletons. Sequences were obtained from blood. The receptors stem from a woman in her thirties or forties in good health. The CDR3 runs from the conserved cysteine through the conserved F or W. Fields, in order: J gene, D gene, clone size, CDR3 length, V gene, CDR3 DNA, CDR3 protein. A D gene is named only where the DNA matches it firmly. Only some rows state a clone size, as once, few, many or a class for expanded clones.

j_call: TRBJ2-5; d_call: TRBD1; clone_size: NA; cdr3_length: 14; v_call: TRBV6-4; cdr3_nt: TGTGCCAGCAGTGGGGAGACAGGGTTGAGTGAGCAGTACTTC; cdr3_aa: CASSGETGLSEQYF
j_call: TRBJ2-3; d_call: NA; clone_size: NA; cdr3_length: 14; v_call: TRBV10-3; cdr3_nt: TGTACCATCAAACCCGGTGGCGGTACAGATACGCAGTATTTT; cdr3_aa: CTIKPGGGTDTQYF
j_call: TRBJ1-2; d_call: NA; clone_size: NA; cdr3_length: 12; v_call: TRBV28; cdr3_nt: TGTGCCAGCAGTTTTCGACACTATGGCTACACCTTC; cdr3_aa: CASSFRHYGYTF
j_call: TRBJ1-1; d_call: TRBD1; clone_size: once; cdr3_length: 13; v_call: TRBV24-1; cdr3_nt: TGTGCCACCAGAGACAGGGATTACACTGAAGCTTTCTTT; cdr3_aa: CATRDRDYTEAFF
j_call: TRBJ2-7; d_call: TRBD2; clone_size: NA; cdr3_length: 15; v_call: TRBV12-3/TRBV12-4; cdr3_nt: TGTGCCAGCAGTTTCGGGGGGGCGAAGTCTGGCGAGCAGTACTTC; cdr3_aa: CASSFGGAKSGEQYF
j_call: TRBJ2-5; d_call: TRBD2; clone_size: once; cdr3_length: 15; v_call: TRBV20-1; cdr3_nt: TGCAGTGCTAGAGGTCGGACTAGACTACAAGAGACCCAGTACTTC; cdr3_aa: CSARGRTRLQETQYF
j_call: TRBJ2-1; d_call: TRBD1; clone_size: NA; cdr3_length: 16; v_call: TRBV11-2; cdr3_nt: TGTGCCAGCAGCTTCCGCGAGGGACAGGGGTTCAGTGAGCAGTTCTTC; cdr3_aa: CASSFREGQGFSEQFF
j_call: TRBJ2-3; d_call: TRBD2; clone_size: few; cdr3_length: 16; v_call: TRBV20-1; cdr3_nt: TGCAGTGCTAGAGCGGGACTAGCGGGGGGGTCAGATACGCAGTATTTT; cdr3_aa: CSARAGLAGGSDTQYF
j_call: TRBJ1-2; d_call: NA; clone_size: NA; cdr3_length: 16; v_call: TRBV27; cdr3_nt: TGTGCCAGCAGTTTAAGATTCCACAGTTCCGACTATGGCTACACCTTC; cdr3_aa: CASSLRFHSSDYGYTF
j_call: TRBJ2-5; d_call: NA; clone_size: NA; cdr3_length: 15; v_call: TRBV9; cdr3_nt: TGTGCCAGCAGCGGCCCCGAGAACCAACAAGAGACCCAGTACTTC; cdr3_aa: CASSGPENQQETQYF
j_call: TRBJ2-7; d_call: NA; clone_size: NA; cdr3_length: 14; v_call: TRBV9; cdr3_nt: TGTGCCAGCAGCGATGGACAAAAACCCCACGAGCAGTACTTC; cdr3_aa: CASSDGQKPHEQYF
j_call: TRBJ1-1; d_call: NA; clone_size: NA; cdr3_length: 13; v_call: TRBV6-5; cdr3_nt: TGTGCCAGCGGGAGGGGGGCGAACACTGAAGCTTTCTTT; cdr3_aa: CASGRGANTEAFF
j_call: TRBJ1-4; d_call: NA; clone_size: few; cdr3_length: 14; v_call: TRBV20-1; cdr3_nt: TGCAGTGCTAGGCTACCGATGGGGGAAGGGGAACTGTTTTTT; cdr3_aa: CSARLPMGEGELFF
j_call: TRBJ2-5; d_call: NA; clone_size: NA; cdr3_length: 15; v_call: TRBV7-9; cdr3_nt: TGTGCCAGCAGCTCGAACTTGGGCGGCGAAGAGACCCAGTACTTC; cdr3_aa: CASSSNLGGEETQYF
j_call: TRBJ2-5; d_call: TRBD1; clone_size: few; cdr3_length: 13; v_call: TRBV2; cdr3_nt: TGTGCCAGCATGGGCAGGGGGCGAGAGACCCAGTACTTC; cdr3_aa: CASMGRGRETQYF
j_call: TRBJ2-1; d_call: TRBD2; clone_size: NA; cdr3_length: 15; v_call: TRBV3-1; cdr3_nt: TGTGCCAGCAGCTCACCGGGACTACCCAGCGGTGAGCAGTTCTTC; cdr3_aa: CASSSPGLPSGEQFF
j_call: TRBJ2-1; d_call: TRBD2; clone_size: NA; cdr3_length: 18; v_call: TRBV28; cdr3_nt: TGTGCCAGCAGTTCTCCCCAGGGCGGGGGTCTCTCCTACAATGAGCAGTTCTTC; cdr3_aa: CASSSPQGGGLSYNEQFF
j_call: TRBJ2-6; d_call: NA; clone_size: NA; cdr3_length: 15; v_call: TRBV7-3; cdr3_nt: TGTGCCAGCAGCCCCTGGGAGTCTGGGGCCAACGTCCTGACTTTC; cdr3_aa: CASSPWESGANVLTF
j_call: TRBJ2-7; d_call: NA; clone_size: NA; cdr3_length: 14; v_call: TRBV6-2/TRBV6-3; cdr3_nt: TGTGCCAGCAGTTCGGGTCTTTTAGGGTACGAGCAGTACTTC; cdr3_aa: CASSSGLLGYEQYF
j_call: TRBJ1-2; d_call: NA; clone_size: NA; cdr3_length: 13; v_call: TRBV25-1; cdr3_nt: TGTGCCAGCAGTGAATTATTTCGGAATGGCTACACCTTC; cdr3_aa: CASSELFRNGYTF
j_call: TRBJ2-3; d_call: TRBD2; clone_size: NA; cdr3_length: 18; v_call: TRBV4-2; cdr3_nt: TGTGCCAGCAGCCAAGCTCCCTCCCTCACTAGCGGGGGAGATACGCAGTATTTT; cdr3_aa: CASSQAPSLTSGGDTQYF
j_call: TRBJ1-2; d_call: TRBD1; clone_size: NA; cdr3_length: 18; v_call: TRBV20-1; cdr3_nt: TGCAGTGCTCTGACTGTCCAATCCGGGACAGGGTATCACTATGGCTACACCTTC; cdr3_aa: CSALTVQSGTGYHYGYTF
j_call: TRBJ2-3; d_call: NA; clone_size: once; cdr3_length: 15; v_call: TRBV20-1; cdr3_nt: TGCAGTGCCCAGTATCGGGGGTGGGGAACAGATACGCAGTATTTT; cdr3_aa: CSAQYRGWGTDTQYF
j_call: TRBJ2-1; d_call: TRBD2; clone_size: NA; cdr3_length: 16; v_call: TRBV6-5; cdr3_nt: TGTGCCAGCAGTTACTCTAGCGGGGGGCCACACAATGAGCAGTTCTTC; cdr3_aa: CASSYSSGGPHNEQFF
j_call: TRBJ2-7; d_call: NA; clone_size: NA; cdr3_length: 17; v_call: TRBV10-2; cdr3_nt: TGCGCCAGCAGTGAGTCGGTTGGCAGCCCCAGCTCCTACGAGCAGTACTTC; cdr3_aa: CASSESVGSPSSYEQYF
j_call: TRBJ2-1; d_call: TRBD1; clone_size: NA; cdr3_length: 15; v_call: TRBV6-1; cdr3_nt: TGTGCCAGCAGCGGACAGGGAATAGGAAACAATGAGCAGTTCTTC; cdr3_aa: CASSGQGIGNNEQFF
j_call: TRBJ2-6; d_call: NA; clone_size: NA; cdr3_length: 15; v_call: TRBV27; cdr3_nt: TGTGCCACCCGGGACGCCAGCTCTGGGGCCAACGTCCTGACTTTC; cdr3_aa: CATRDASSGANVLTF
j_call: TRBJ2-5; d_call: NA; clone_size: NA; cdr3_length: 13; v_call: TRBV10-3; cdr3_nt: TGTGCCATCAGTGTGGGGGAGGTAGAGACCCAGTACTTC; cdr3_aa: CAISVGEVETQYF
j_call: TRBJ1-6; d_call: TRBD1; clone_size: NA; cdr3_length: 15; v_call: TRBV13; cdr3_nt: TGTGCCAGCAGCCGCAGGACAGGGGAAGCTTCACCCCTCCACTTT; cdr3_aa: CASSRRTGEASPLHF
j_call: TRBJ1-2; d_call: NA; clone_size: few; cdr3_length: 17; v_call: TRBV7-6; cdr3_nt: TGTGCCAGCAGCTTAGGGGCGGGGCTACCATCCAACTATGGCTACACCTTC; cdr3_aa: CASSLGAGLPSNYGYTF
j_call: TRBJ2-5; d_call: TRBD2; clone_size: NA; cdr3_length: 16; v_call: TRBV7-3; cdr3_nt: TGTGCCAGCAGCCCCCGGGGTAGCGGGGCGCAAGAGACCCAGTACTTC; cdr3_aa: CASSPRGSGAQETQYF
j_call: TRBJ1-5; d_call: NA; clone_size: few; cdr3_length: 13; v_call: TRBV29-1; cdr3_nt: TGCAGCGTTGGTGCGGCTCACAATCAGCCCCAGCATTTT; cdr3_aa: CSVGAAHNQPQHF
j_call: TRBJ2-7; d_call: TRBD2; clone_size: few; cdr3_length: 13; v_call: TRBV28; cdr3_nt: TGTGCCACCAGAGGAGCAGGGAGGGACGAGCAGTACTTC; cdr3_aa: CATRGAGRDEQYF
j_call: TRBJ1-2; d_call: NA; clone_size: NA; cdr3_length: 13; v_call: TRBV28; cdr3_nt: TGTGCCAGCAGTACGGCGTCCGCCCTTGGCTACACCTTC; cdr3_aa: CASSTASALGYTF
j_call: TRBJ1-1; d_call: TRBD1; clone_size: few; cdr3_length: 15; v_call: TRBV7-9; cdr3_nt: TGTGCCAGCAGCATAGGGGGACAGGGTAACACTGAAGCTTTCTTT; cdr3_aa: CASSIGGQGNTEAFF
j_call: TRBJ2-5; d_call: TRBD1; clone_size: few; cdr3_length: 16; v_call: TRBV7-3; cdr3_nt: TGTGCCAGCAGCTTACATGGAGGGGGACAGGGGGAGACCCAGTACTTC; cdr3_aa: CASSLHGGGQGETQYF
j_call: TRBJ2-1; d_call: NA; clone_size: NA; cdr3_length: 17; v_call: TRBV15; cdr3_nt: TGTGCCACCAGCAGAGATCCCACCGGTGCAGTCTACAATGAGCAGTTCTTC; cdr3_aa: CATSRDPTGAVYNEQFF
j_call: TRBJ2-5; d_call: NA; clone_size: NA; cdr3_length: 15; v_call: TRBV13; cdr3_nt: TGTGCCAGCAGCTTAGGTTTTCGCAGGGAAGAGACCCAGTACTTC; cdr3_aa: CASSLGFRREETQYF
j_call: TRBJ2-7; d_call: NA; clone_size: NA; cdr3_length: 16; v_call: TRBV7-8; cdr3_nt: TGTGCCAGCAGCCCTCGACCGGGACAAGGACCTTACGAGCAGTACTTC; cdr3_aa: CASSPRPGQGPYEQYF
j_call: TRBJ2-7; d_call: TRBD2; clone_size: NA; cdr3_length: 13; v_call: TRBV2; cdr3_nt: TGTGCCAGCCACTGGACTAGCGGGCGCGAGCAGTACTTC; cdr3_aa: CASHWTSGREQYF
j_call: TRBJ1-2; d_call: TRBD1; clone_size: NA; cdr3_length: 15; v_call: TRBV14; cdr3_nt: TGTGCCAGCAGCCAAAAAGACAGGGCGGGCTATGGCTACACCTTC; cdr3_aa: CASSQKDRAGYGYTF
j_call: TRBJ2-3; d_call: NA; clone_size: NA; cdr3_length: 14; v_call: TRBV4-1; cdr3_nt: TGCGCCAGCAGCCAAGCCTCCCTCCCGGATACGCAGTATTTT; cdr3_aa: CASSQASLPDTQYF
j_call: TRBJ1-2; d_call: NA; clone_size: many; cdr3_length: 12; v_call: TRBV7-9; cdr3_nt: TGTGCCAGCAGCTCGAATAACTATGGCTACACCTTC; cdr3_aa: CASSSNNYGYTF